These 27 T cell receptor beta chains were sequenced from one sample in a study of radiotherapy plus CTLA-4 blockade in lung cancer (dated by TCRdb to the late 2010s). The library relied on the immunoSEQ multiplex PCR assay. In its TCRdb copy, this immuneACCESS table keeps in-frame sequences only and misses some clones. Where compared with another copy, unresolved V genes explain less than half of these, and the others have no known cause. This sample holds approximately 82,000 clones; around four fifths were observed only once. The top ten hold roughly 14% of the sample. This sample comprised peripheral blood, obtained from a patient treated with radiotherapy plus ipilimumab. These receptors came from a human donor with non-small cell lung cancer that progressed on radiotherapy plus ipilimumab.

J is TRBJ2-1 and V is TRBV7-9, with TRBD1 matching 7 bases. Germline assignment: CDR1 SEHNR and CDR2 FQNEAQ (reference sequence). This CDR3 region has 16 residues. The V segment lost 1 base and the J segment 4 bases; nucleotides outside the gene matches: 7. CDR3 sequence: CASSLVDRLWYNEQFF. In DNA, the CDR3 is TGTGCCAGCAGCTTAGTGGACAGGTTATGGTACAATGAGCAGTTCTTC.

The chain links TRBV5-1 to TRBJ2-1, with no clear D. Germline CDR1 is SGHRS and CDR2 is YFSETQ. The V and J ends lost 3 bases and 4 bases respectively, with 2 bases between them. CDR3 size: 11 residues. The CDR3 is CASSSYNEQFF. CDR3 nucleotides: TGCGCCAGCAGCTCATACAATGAGCAGTTCTTC.

The rearrangement joins TRBV6-5 to TRBJ2-1, with 10 nucleotides matching TRBD1. V gave up 7 bases and J gave up 2 bases; unmatched junction bases: 5. Germline CDR1 MNHEY, CDR2 SVGAGI. The CDR3 is 15 residues long. CDR3 bases: TGTGCCAGCACCCGGGACAGGGGTCCCTACAATGAGCAGTTCTTC. This codes for CASTRDRGPYNEQFF.

The J gene is TRBJ1-5, the V gene TRBV14, with D possibly matching TRBD1 (5 bases). This CDR3 comprises 13 residues. Trimming stripped 3 bases from V and 4 bases from J, with 7 bases between. The germline V gene encodes CDR1 SGHDN and CDR2 FVKESK. Here the CDR3 reads CASSQGPNQPQHF. CDR3 DNA: TGTGCCAGCAGCCAGGGGCCTAATCAGCCCCAGCATTTT.

This clone was counted only a few times. The V and J genes are TRBV7-9 and TRBJ1-4, with D perhaps TRBD1 (6 bases). Trimming left V 1 base short and J 7 bases short, with 10 bases between. This CDR3 is built from 14 residues. In germline, CDR1 is SEHNR, CDR2 FQNEAQ (reference sequence). The CDR3 here is CASSLVQGGEKLFF. Here the CDR3 DNA reads TGTGCCAGCAGCTTAGTACAGGGTGGTGAAAAACTGTTTTTT.

This chain links TRBV7-6 with TRBJ2-7; a weak D match, TRBD2 (5 bases). Trimming took 0 bases from V and 0 from J, leaving 9 bases between them. Looked up from germline, CDR1 is SGHVS and CDR2 is FNYEAQ. The CDR3 contains 15 residues. The CDR3 sequence: CASSLAPGTSYEQYF. DNA of the CDR3: TGTGCCAGCAGCTTAGCCCCGGGAACCTCCTACGAGCAGTACTTC.

The CDR3 region has the DNA TGCGCCAGCAGCCAAGTTCAGAACTATGGCTACACCTTC. Residues: CASSQVQNYGYTF. The chain carries TRBV4-3 and TRBJ1-2, with D unclear. V gave up 1 base and J gave up 2 bases, with 5 bases separating them. CDR1 and CDR2 from the germline V gene are LGHNA and YSLEER. The CDR3 consists of 13 residues.

The chain couples TRBV2 to TRBJ1-1; no definite D call. V was pared by 5 bases and J by 3 bases, with 10 bases between. The germline CDR1 and CDR2 sequences are SNHLY and FYNNEI. The CDR3 totals 13 residues. CDR3 nucleotides: TGTGCCAGCAGTACCGTACTGGACACTGAAGCTTTCTTT. It is translated as CASSTVLDTEAFF.

This clone has only one observation. CDR3 protein: CATSWEREKQYF. CDR3 sequence (DNA): TGTGCCACCTCTTGGGAGAGGGAAAAGCAGTATTTT. The chain employs TRBV6-1 and TRBJ2-3, with a possible D match to TRBD2 (5 bases). The CDR3 has 12 residues. Deletions cut 10 bases from V and 11 bases from J, with 19 bases between. Per the germline V gene, CDR1 is MNHNS and CDR2 is SASEGT.

The chain combines TRBV18 with TRBJ1-1, with TRBD1 as a possible D gene (5 bases). The CDR3 runs to 18 residues. CDR1 and CDR2 (germline): KGHSH, LQKENI. V lost 3 bases to trimming and J lost 1 base, with 21 bases between them. This CDR3 is CASSPYHFGGRENTEAFF. The CDR3 bases are TGTGCCAGCTCACCCTACCACTTCGGGGGTCGGGAGAACACTGAAGCTTTCTTT.

This clone was seen once. V usage is TRBV7-2 and J usage is TRBJ1-5; TRBD1 matches 7 bases. This CDR3 region has 12 residues. Germline V CDR1 and CDR2: SGHTA, FQGNSA. Losses at the gene ends were 8 bases for V and 7 bases for J; bases not matched to a gene: 5. The CDR3 nucleotides are TGTGCCAGCCCAGGGGGGAAGCAGCCCCAGCATTTT. Residues: CASPGGKQPQHF.

The CDR3 spells CASSLAGRYITGELFF. Written as DNA, the CDR3 is TGTGCCAGCAGCTTAGCGGGGCGGTACATCACCGGGGAGCTGTTTTTT. V and J are TRBV7-2 and TRBJ2-2; D is possibly TRBD1 (5 bases). V was pared by 0 bases and J by 4 bases, with 12 bases between. This CDR3 has 16 residues. Germline V gene data show CDR1 as SGHTA and CDR2 as FQGNSA.

This clone occurred a few times. The chain recombines TRBV28 with TRBJ2-7; D not resolved. Looked up from germline, CDR1 is MDHEN and CDR2 is SYDVKM. The CDR3 has 15 amino acids. Trimming stripped 5 bases from V and 1 base from J, with 15 bases between. As DNA, the CDR3 is TGTGCCAGCAGTCCAAACCAGGTTGGGTCCTACGAGCAGTACTTC. It codes for CASSPNQVGSYEQYF.

The gene calls are TRBV27 and TRBJ2-1, with TRBD2 matching 11 bases. Germline V gene lookup returns CDR1 MNHEY and CDR2 SMNVEV (reference sequence). V shed 6 bases, J shed 1 base, and the junction held 17 bases outside the gene matches. This CDR3 comprises 20 residues. CDR3 amino acids: CASSRDREGSGRASYNEQFF. The CDR3 DNA sequence: TGTGCCAGCAGCCGGGACAGGGAGGGTAGCGGGAGGGCTTCCTACAATGAGCAGTTCTTC.

The CDR3 region has the DNA TGTGCCAGCAGCCAGATTAGGACGAGCTCCTACGAGCAGTACTTC. Amino acids: CASSQIRTSSYEQYF. The chain uses TRBV7-8 and TRBJ2-7, with D hard to call. With 5 bases removed from V and 0 bases from J, the gap between germline ends came to 14 bases. The V gene's germline CDR1 is SGHVS and CDR2 FQNEAQ. CDR3 length: 15 residues. The whole variable domain, remainder taken from reference TRBV7-8 and TRBJ2-7, is GAGVSQSPRYKVAKRGQDVALRCDPISGHVSLFWYQQALGQGPEFLTYFQNEAQLDKSGLPSDRFFAERPEGSVSTLKIQRTQQEDSAVYLCASSQIRTSSYEQYFGPGTRLTVT.

This clone came up once. The rearrangement links TRBV6-6 to TRBJ2-1, with no clear D. This CDR3 has 12 residues. V shed 6 bases and J shed 2 bases, with 5 bases lying between them. The germline V gene encodes CDR1 MNHNY and CDR2 SVGAGI (reference sequence). The DNA for the CDR3 is TGTGCCAGCAGCCATACCTACAATGAGCAGTTCTTC. Translation gives CASSHTYNEQFF.

The chain couples TRBV7-9 to TRBJ1-2; 12 bases agree with TRBD1. Trimming at V came to 1 base and at J to 2 bases, leaving 5 bases not matched to a gene. The CDR3 is made up of 17 amino acids. Germline V gene data show CDR1 as SEHNR and CDR2 as FQNEAQ (reference sequence). The CDR3 sequence is CASSLEGTGGSNYGYTF. Written as DNA, the CDR3 is TGTGCCAGCAGCTTAGAAGGGACAGGGGGCTCCAACTATGGCTACACCTTC.

V is TRBV7-8 and J is TRBJ2-7; D call uncertain. V shed 5 bases and J shed 3 bases, with 20 bases lying between them. The CDR3 extends over 16 amino acids. Germline lookup yields CDR1 SGHVS and CDR2 FQNEAQ. The CDR3 spells CASSPHWAPAFYEQYF. The CDR3, as DNA: TGTGCCAGCAGCCCGCATTGGGCACCGGCATTCTACGAGCAGTACTTC. Combining the CDR3 with reference TRBV7-8 and TRBJ2-7 gives the whole variable domain GAGVSQSPRYKVAKRGQDVALRCDPISGHVSLFWYQQALGQGPEFLTYFQNEAQLDKSGLPSDRFFAERPEGSVSTLKIQRTQQEDSAVYLCASSPHWAPAFYEQYFGPGTRLTVT.

The chain carries TRBV18 and TRBJ1-2; maybe TRBD1 (5 bases). The CDR3 extends over 16 amino acids. Germline-derived CDR1 and CDR2 are KGHSH and LQKENI. V lost 1 base, J lost 0 bases, and 12 bases lay in between. The CDR3 spells CASSPRPTAPNYGYTF. The CDR3 DNA sequence: TGTGCCAGCTCACCACGCCCGACAGCCCCTAACTATGGCTACACCTTC.

The V gene is TRBV11-2, the J gene TRBJ2-7; D gene uncertain. The CDR3 totals 13 residues. The germline V gene has CDR1 SGHAT and CDR2 FQNNGV. V shed 2 bases and J shed 2 bases, with 7 bases lying between them. CDR3 amino acids: CASSLYGAYEQYF. The CDR3 nucleotides read TGTGCCAGCAGCTTATATGGCGCCTACGAGCAGTACTTC. Together with reference TRBV11-2 and TRBJ2-7, the CDR3 gives the full variable domain: EAGVAQSPRYKIIEKRQSVAFWCNPISGHATLYWYQQILGQGPKLLIQFQNNGVVDDSQLPKDRFSAERLKGVDSTLKIQPAKLEDSAVYLCASSLYGAYEQYFGPGTRLTVT.

This chain links TRBV5-1 with TRBJ1-1, with D maybe TRBD1 (6 bases). Germline lookup yields CDR1 SGHRS and CDR2 YFSETQ. The length of the CDR3 is 17 residues. With 3 bases removed from V and 1 base from J, the gap between germline ends came to 19 bases. CDR3 sequence (DNA): TGCGCCAGCAGCTCCATCAAGACCCTACAGGGGAACACTGAAGCTTTCTTT. Encoded protein: CASSSIKTLQGNTEAFF. Full variable domain (remainder filled in from reference TRBV5-1 and TRBJ1-1): KAGVTQTPRYLIKTRGQQVTLSCSPISGHRSVSWYQQTPGQGLQFLFEYFSETQRNKGNFPGRFSGRQFSNSRSEMNVSTLELGDSALYLCASSSIKTLQGNTEAFFGQGTRLTVV.

This chain uses TRBV7-2 with TRBJ2-3; TRBD1 agrees at 7 bases. Germline-derived CDR1 and CDR2 are SGHTA and FQGNSA. After removal of 5 bases from V and 4 bases from J, the junction contained 6 bases not matched to a gene. This CDR3 is 14 amino acids long. The CDR3 protein is CASSLDRVSDTQYF. CDR3 nucleotide sequence: TGTGCCAGCAGCCTCGACAGGGTTTCAGATACGCAGTATTTT.

Comments on this clone: Germline is not matched at one junction end, which may reflect a read error. The chain links TRBV6-1 to TRBJ2-7; 8 bases agree with TRBD1. The length of the CDR3 is 12 residues. Germline-derived CDR1 and CDR2 are MNHNS and SASEGT. CDR3 amino acids: CASSLVGDRLHF. The CDR3 region has the DNA TGTGCCAGCAGCCTTGTTGGGGACAGGCTACACTTC.

V and J are TRBV19 and TRBJ2-5; 7 bases are shared with TRBD1. Germline V gives CDR1 LNHDA, CDR2 SQIVND (reference sequence). CDR3 length: 15 amino acids. The trim removed 5 bases at V and 2 bases at J, leaving 8 bases unmatched. CDR3 DNA: TGTGCCAGTAGTCGTCTACCGGGACAGCAAGAGACCCAGTACTTC. Its protein is CASSRLPGQQETQYF.

In DNA form, the CDR3 reads TGTGCCAGCAGTGAGGCGGGAGGGCGCGGCACAGATACGCAGTATTTT. Amino acid sequence: CASSEAGGRGTDTQYF. This chain connects TRBV25-1 to TRBJ2-3, with TRBD2 identical over 9 bases. Germline V gene sequence: CDR1 MGHDK, CDR2 SYGVNS. The CDR3 contains 16 residues. V lost 3 bases to trimming and J lost 1 base; unmatched junction nucleotides: 5.

V gene TRBV9 combines with J gene TRBJ2-7, with 13 bases fitting TRBD2. The CDR3 has 16 amino acids. The germline V gene has CDR1 SGDLS and CDR2 YYNGEE. V shed 4 bases and J 7 bases; nucleotides not matched to a gene: 11. The CDR3 loop is CASSLSPTSGRSEQYF. The CDR3 DNA reads as TGTGCCAGCAGCCTCTCCCCGACTAGCGGGAGGAGTGAGCAGTACTTC.

The chain employs TRBV9 and TRBJ2-7; 9 positions match TRBD1. This CDR3 is 13 amino acids long. J was trimmed by 13 bases and V by 0 bases; bases with no gene match: 8. From germline, CDR1 is SGDLS and CDR2 YYNGEE. CDR3 nucleotides: TGTGCCAGCAGCGTAGATCCGGGGGGACAGGGTTACTTC. The encoded protein is CASSVDPGGQGYF.